Described below is a single T cell receptor beta chain sequence and its context. This specimen belongs to a study of preoperative IRX-2 immunotherapy in early breast cancer. Sample treatment: preoperative locoregional IRX-2 cytokine immunotherapy. Patients received preoperative, locoregional IRX-2 cytokine immunotherapy in a phase Ib study. The CDR3 has 13 residues. Germline assignment: CDR1 SGHTA and CDR2 FQGTGA. V trimming: 2 bases; J trimming: 12 bases; junction bases outside the gene matches: 7. Clones were read by immunoSEQ multiplex PCR, and TCRdb kept only the in-frame ones, dropping some. The sample has some 59,000 clones, roughly 95% seen once.

The J gene is TRBJ2-4, the V gene TRBV7-3, with 7 bases aligning to TRBD2. Sampling was carried out from a patient treated with IRX-2 immunotherapy. The receptor's source is a human donor with breast cancer. In DNA, the CDR3 is TGTGCCAGCAGCTTAGTCGGACTAGACCCTCAGTACTTC. Amino acid sequence: CASSLVGLDPQYF.